This T cell receptor beta chain was obtained from a study of regulatory T cells in long-lasting Graves disease. Building of the TCR beta libraries involved iRepertoire HTBI primers and Arm-PCR of CDR3 regions. TCRdb fed the multiplex PCR reads into MiXCR, producing one record per CDR3 protein. Here the sample spans a few hundred thousand distinct CDR3 sequences, approximately 15% being singletons. Described time point: newly diagnosed GD, antithyroid drugs for less than 3 months. From RNA extracted from PBMCs, the TCR library was made. At least ten counts were recorded for this clonotype. This CDR3 is 16 amino acids long. Trimming at V came to 2 bases and at J to 0 bases, leaving 4 bases not matched to a gene. The germline V gene encodes CDR1 DFQATT and CDR2 SNEGSKA (reference sequence). In addition, the sample was reused for a study of T cells in Graves' hyperthyroidism and ophthalmopathy.

The sequence was obtained from a woman aged 45-60 years with Graves disease. The chain recombines TRBV20-1 with TRBJ2-1; TRBD2 matches 10 bases. The source was peripheral blood mononuclear cells (PBMCs), collected at new diagnosis, from a patient treated with antithyroid drugs. Here the CDR3 reads CSARLAGDGSYNEQFF. The CDR3 DNA sequence: TGCAGTGCTAGACTAGCGGGAGACGGCTCCTACAATGAGCAGTTCTTC.